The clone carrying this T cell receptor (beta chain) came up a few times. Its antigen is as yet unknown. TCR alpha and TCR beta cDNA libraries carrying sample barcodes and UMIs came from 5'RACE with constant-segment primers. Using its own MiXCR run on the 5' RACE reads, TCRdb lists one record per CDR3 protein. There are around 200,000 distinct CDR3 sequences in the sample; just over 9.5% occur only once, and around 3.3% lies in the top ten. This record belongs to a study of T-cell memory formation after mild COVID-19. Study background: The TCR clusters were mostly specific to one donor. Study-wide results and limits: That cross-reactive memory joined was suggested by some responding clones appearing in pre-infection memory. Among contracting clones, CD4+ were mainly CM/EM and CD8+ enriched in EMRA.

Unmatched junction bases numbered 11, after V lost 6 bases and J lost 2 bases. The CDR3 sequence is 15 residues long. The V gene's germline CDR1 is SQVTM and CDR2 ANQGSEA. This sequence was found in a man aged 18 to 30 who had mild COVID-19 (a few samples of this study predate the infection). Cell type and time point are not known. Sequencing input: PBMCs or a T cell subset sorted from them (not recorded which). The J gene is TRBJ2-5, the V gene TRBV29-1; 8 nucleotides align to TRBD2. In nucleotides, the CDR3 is TGCAGCGTCACCCGGAATCGGGGGGGACAAGAGACCCAGTACTTC. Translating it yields CSVTRNRGGQETQYF.